The next 24 T cell receptor beta chains were all read from a single sample in a study of tumor and adjacent non-tumor tissue in lung cancer. The library came from three nested PCR rounds adapted from ARM-PCR protocols. TCRdb passed the multiplex PCR reads through MiXCR, listing each CDR3 protein once. Of more than 75,000 distinct CDR3 sequences in the sample, roughly 80% were seen once. This sample's RNA came from whole unsorted tissue. Sequenced sample: lung tumor tissue. The receptor source for this set is a woman aged 50 to 65 with non-small cell lung cancer.

Regarding this clonotype: A read error may be the cause here, since a much bigger clone is one base away. This sequence joins TRBV10-3 and TRBJ2-7; D not resolved. This CDR3 is 13 amino acids long. CDR1 is ENHRY and CDR2 is SYGVKD in the germline V gene. The V end lost 0 bases, the J end lost 4 bases, and 7 bases lay between the germline ends. CDR3: CAISESVVYEQYF. CDR3 nucleotide sequence: TGTGCCATCAGTGAGTCGGTAGTGTACGAGCAGTACTTC.

The chain employs TRBV6-7 and TRBJ2-1, with 14 positions matching TRBD2. TRBV6-7 belongs to the ORF category, with a function that is uncertain. Trimming removed 4 bases from V and 8 bases from J; junction bases left unmatched: 4. CDR3 size: 15 residues. The CDR3: CASSFTTSGRDEQFF. The CDR3 nucleotides are TGTGCCAGCAGTTTTACGACTAGCGGGAGGGATGAGCAGTTCTTC.

With respect to this clonotype: Since the CDR3 does not end with the conserved phenylalanine or tryptophan, this likely comes from a read error. CDR3 protein: CNARSIERRPYEQYL. Written as DNA, the CDR3 is TGCAATGCTAGATCAATCGAGCGACGCCCCTATGAGCAGTACTTA. This chain joins TRBV20-1 and TRBJ2-7; D not certain. CDR1 and CDR2 (germline): DFQATT, SNEGSKA (reference sequence). The CDR3 has 15 residues.

To note about this clonotype: A junction end diverges from the germline sequence, so it may reflect a read error. The chain carries TRBV20-1 and TRBJ2-1, with D possibly TRBD2 on 5 matching bases. The CDR3 sequence is 16 residues long. Germline V gives CDR1 DFQATT, CDR2 SNEGSKA (reference sequence). The CDR3 bases are TGCACTGCTAGAGCGGCCCAGACCGGCTCCTACAATGAGCAGTTTTTC. Protein: CTARAAQTGSYNEQFF.

Concerning this clonotype itself: The conserved closing phenylalanine or tryptophan is absent in this CDR3, likely reflecting a read error. This rearrangement joins TRBV20-1 to TRBJ1-5; D remains ambiguous. This CDR3 has 16 amino acids. The germline gives CDR1 DFQATT, CDR2 SNEGSKA (reference sequence). CDR3 bases: TGCAGTGCTAGAGAAGTCTCCGGCCATAGCAATCAGTCCCAGCATATT. This encodes CSAREVSGHSNQSQHI.

A few counts support this clonotype. A junction boundary mismatches the germline segment, possibly from a read error. The rearrangement uses TRBV20-1 and TRBJ2-5; 9 positions agree with TRBD2. Germline V lookup: CDR1 DFQATT, CDR2 SNEGSKA (reference sequence). The CDR3 extends over 14 amino acids. CDR3 loop: CSTRAGTSSETQYF. The CDR3 DNA sequence: TGCAGTACTAGAGCAGGGACTAGCTCTGAGACCCAGTACTTC.

The chain uses TRBV20-1 and TRBJ2-7, with 8 bases identical to TRBD2. Losses at the gene ends were 5 bases for V and 4 bases for J; bases not matched to a gene: 7. There are 13 residues in the CDR3. Germline V CDR1 and CDR2: DFQATT, SNEGSKA (reference sequence). CDR3 in DNA: TGCAGTGCTCGTACTAGCGGCCCTTACGAGCAGTACTTC. This translates into CSARTSGPYEQYF.

The chain recombines TRBV6-2 or TRBV6-3 with TRBJ2-5; the D is unclear. The V end lost 7 bases, the J end lost 7 bases, and 13 bases lay between the germline ends. The CDR3 consists of 12 residues. Germline-derived CDR1 and CDR2 are MNHEY and SVGEGT. CDR3 sequence reads: CASIVARATQYF. The CDR3 region has the DNA TGTGCCAGCATAGTGGCCCGGGCGACCCAGTACTTC.

Points on this clonotype: At one of its ends the junction is not consistent with the germline gene, which may arise from a read error. CDR3 sequence: CSAGFGGGYNEEFF. The DNA for the CDR3 is TGCAGTGCTGGCTTCGGGGGAGGCTATAATGAGGAGTTCTTC. The chain joins TRBV20-1 to TRBJ2-1; tentatively, D is TRBD2 (6 bases). The germline CDR1 and CDR2 sequences are DFQATT and SNEGSKA (reference sequence). CDR3 length: 14 residues.

This clonotype was counted many times. The gene calls are TRBV29-1 and TRBJ1-5; D may be TRBD1 (5 bases). This CDR3 contains 15 residues. The germline V gene encodes CDR1 SQVTM and CDR2 ANQGSEA. The V and J ends lost 6 bases and 0 bases respectively, with 15 bases between them. In DNA form, the CDR3 reads TGCAGCGTAGCTTTAACAGGAAATAGCAATCAGCCCCAGCATTTT. Amino acid sequence: CSVALTGNSNQPQHF.

Details on this clonotype: A junction boundary mismatches the germline segment, possibly from a read error. V is TRBV25-1 and J is TRBJ2-1; TRBD2 aligns across 13 bases. This CDR3 has 15 amino acids. Germline V lookup: CDR1 MGHDK, CDR2 SYGVNS. This CDR3 reads CASSWTSGRNNEQLF. The CDR3 nucleotides are TGTGCCAGCTCTTGGACTAGCGGGAGAAACAATGAGCAGTTATTC.

Notes on this clonotype: One end of the junction is discordant with germline, which a read error may explain. This chain connects TRBV20-1 to TRBJ2-3; 10 nucleotides match TRBD2. This CDR3 contains 16 residues. CDR1 is DFQATT, CDR2 SNEGSKA, per germline (reference sequence). DNA for the CDR3: TGCTGTGCTAGTAAGGCTAGCGGGAGTGTCACAGATACGCAGTATTTT. Encoded protein: CCASKASGSVTDTQYF.

This clonotype was seen only once. V is TRBV20-1 and J is TRBJ2-1; the D gene is possibly TRBD1 (6 bases). The V and J ends lost 7 bases and 7 bases respectively, with 14 bases between them. The CDR3 has 12 residues. The germline gives CDR1 DFQATT, CDR2 SNEGSKA (reference sequence). The CDR3 loop reads CSVTQQGNEQFF. The DNA for the CDR3 is TGCAGTGTTACCCAGCAGGGGAATGAGCAGTTCTTC.

This clonotype has only one observation. One junction end does not reproduce the germline sequence, and a read error may be involved. The genes are TRBV6-6 and TRBJ2-7; D uncertain. CDR3 length: 16 amino acids. The germline CDR1 and CDR2 sequences are MNHNY and SVGAGI (reference sequence). CDR3 residues: CASRSYRNHSSYELYF. In nucleotides, the CDR3 is TGTGCCAGCAGGTCGTACCGGAACCACAGCTCCTACGAGCTGTACTTC.

By share, this clonotype ranks as medium-sized. This chain joins TRBV6-1 and TRBJ2-3; D call uncertain. Germline CDR1 reads MNHNS; CDR2 reads SASEGT. Between the trimmed V and J ends, which lost 3 bases and 0 bases, there was a span of 10 bases. The CDR3 covers 15 residues. As DNA, the CDR3 is TGTGCCAGCAGTGAGTCTACTCCTAGCACAGATACGCAGTATTTT. It translates to CASSESTPSTDTQYF.

Regarding this clonotype: Germline and junction disagree at one end, which may indicate a read error. The chain has TRBV11-2 and TRBJ2-3; TRBD1 is a possible D gene (5 bases). Germline CDR1 reads SGHAT; CDR2 reads FQNNGV. The CDR3 is 17 amino acids. In DNA, the CDR3 is TGTGTCAGCAGCTTAGATAAGGGGCTAGTCTCCACAGACACGCAGTATTTT. Amino acids: CVSSLDKGLVSTDTQYF.

Of note for this clonotype: The junction does not match germline at one end; this may be a read error. The J gene is TRBJ2-1, the V gene TRBV11-2; D gene uncertain. The CDR3 spans 12 residues. Germline V gives CDR1 SGHAT, CDR2 FQNNGV. The CDR3 region is CACSLRRYQQFF. In nucleotides, the CDR3 is TGTGCCTGCAGCTTGAGGCGCTACCAGCAGTTCTTC.

Points on this clonotype: One junction end disagrees with the germline gene, perhaps due to a read error. The CDR3 coding sequence is TGTGCCAGCAGTCTCTCGGGACATGGAAAAAACACCATACATTTT. Translation gives CASSLSGHGKNTIHF. The V call is TRBV12-3 or TRBV12-4, the J call TRBJ1-3; possibly TRBD1 for D (6 bases). The CDR3 totals 15 residues.

Remarks on this clonotype: A read error may produce the germline difference seen at one junction end. This sequence joins TRBV20-1 and TRBJ2-2; 9 positions agree with TRBD1. The germline gives CDR1 DFQATT, CDR2 SNEGSKA (reference sequence). CDR3 length: 16 amino acids. The CDR3 spells CSARGIRQGVAGELFF. DNA for the CDR3: TGCAGTGCTAGAGGTATAAGACAGGGGGTCGCCGGGGAGTTGTTTTTT.

As for this clonotype: This likely comes from a read error, as the CDR3 has no conserved phenylalanine or tryptophan at its end. The chain has TRBV20-1 and TRBJ2-3, with TRBD2 matching over 13 bases. The trim removed 3 bases at V and 8 bases at J, leaving 5 bases unmatched. CDR3 length: 14 amino acids. Germline assignment: CDR1 DFQATT and CDR2 SNEGSKA (reference sequence). CDR3: CSASPTSGGVTQYS. The CDR3 bases are TGCAGTGCTAGCCCTACTAGCGGGGGGGTTACGCAGTATTCT.

For this clonotype: The junction differs from germline at one of its ends, possibly a read error. The genes are TRBV6-6 and TRBJ2-7; TRBD1 might be the D (7 bases). CDR1 MNHNY and CDR2 SVGAGI come from the germline V gene (reference sequence). The CDR3 spans 14 residues. CDR3 sequence (DNA): TGTGCCAACAGTTACAGCCAGGGGGGCTATGAGCAGTACTTC. Its translation: CANSYSQGGYEQYF.

On this clonotype: The junction differs from germline at one of its ends, possibly a read error. The V and J genes are TRBV29-1 and TRBJ2-5, with D possibly being TRBD2 (5 bases). This CDR3 comprises 13 residues. Germline V CDR1 and CDR2: SQVTM, ANQGSEA. The DNA of the CDR3 is TGCGGCGTTGAGGGCGCCGGTCTGGAGACCCAGTACTTC. Its protein is CGVEGAGLETQYF. Drawing the rest from reference TRBV29-1 and TRBJ2-5, the complete variable domain is SAVISQKPSRDICQRGTSLTIQCQVDSQVTMMFWYRQQPGQSLTLIATANQGSEATYESGFVIDKFPISRPNLTFSTLTVSNMSPEDSSIYLCGVEGAGLETQYFGPGTRLLVL.

This chain connects TRBV28 to TRBJ2-2; D gene ambiguous. Trimming left V 4 bases short and J 1 base short, with 16 bases between. The CDR3 extends over 17 amino acids. Looked up from germline, CDR1 is MDHEN and CDR2 is SYDVKM. The CDR3 region is CASSYSHTGRNTGELFF. The CDR3, as DNA: TGTGCCAGCAGTTATTCCCACACGGGCCGGAACACCGGGGAGCTGTTTTTT.

About this clonotype: One end of the junction does not line up with germline, which may come from a read error. The chain recombines TRBV11-1 with TRBJ2-4; 7 bases are shared with TRBD2. Germline V gives CDR1 SGHAT, CDR2 FQDESV (reference sequence). The CDR3 length is 17 residues. CDR3 coding DNA: TGTGCCAACAGCTATGGACTAGTGGCAGTAGCCAAAAACATTCAGTACTTC. Translated: CANSYGLVAVAKNIQYF.